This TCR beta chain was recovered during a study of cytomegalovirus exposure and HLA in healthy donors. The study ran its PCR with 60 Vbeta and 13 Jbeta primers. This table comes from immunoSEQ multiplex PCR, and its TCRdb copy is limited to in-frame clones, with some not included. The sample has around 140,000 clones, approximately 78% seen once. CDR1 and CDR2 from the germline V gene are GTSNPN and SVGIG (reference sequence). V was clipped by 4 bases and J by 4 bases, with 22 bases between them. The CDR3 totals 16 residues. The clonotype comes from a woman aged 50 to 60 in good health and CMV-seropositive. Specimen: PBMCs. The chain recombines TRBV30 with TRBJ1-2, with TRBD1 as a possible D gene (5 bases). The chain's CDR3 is CAWTYPHRGTLYGYTF. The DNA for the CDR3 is TGTGCCTGGACTTACCCCCACCGGGGGACCCTCTATGGCTACACCTTC.